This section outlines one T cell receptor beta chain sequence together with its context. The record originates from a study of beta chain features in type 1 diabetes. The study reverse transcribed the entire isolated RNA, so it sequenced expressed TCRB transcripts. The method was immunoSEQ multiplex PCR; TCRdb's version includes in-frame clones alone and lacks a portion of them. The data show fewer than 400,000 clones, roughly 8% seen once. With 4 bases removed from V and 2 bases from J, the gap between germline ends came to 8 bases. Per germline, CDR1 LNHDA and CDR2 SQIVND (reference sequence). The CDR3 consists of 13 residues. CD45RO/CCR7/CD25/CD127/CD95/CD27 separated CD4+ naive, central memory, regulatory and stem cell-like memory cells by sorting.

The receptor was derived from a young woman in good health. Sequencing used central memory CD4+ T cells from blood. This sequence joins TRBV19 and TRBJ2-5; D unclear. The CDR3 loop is CASSTRQQETQYF. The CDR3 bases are TGTGCCAGTAGTACGCGCCAACAAGAGACCCAGTACTTC. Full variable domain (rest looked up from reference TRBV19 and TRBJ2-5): DGGITQSPKYLFRKEGQNVTLSCEQNLNHDAMYWYRQDPGQGLRLIYYSQIVNDFQKGDIAEGYSVSREKKESFPLTVTSAQKNPTAFYLCASSTRQQETQYFGPGTRLLVL.